Listed here are 30 T cell receptor beta chains from one sample, sequenced in a study of blood T cell repertoires in COVID-19. Here immunoSEQ multiplex PCR was the method, and the copy in TCRdb shows in-frame clones only, minus some. The repertoire holds about 220,000 clones, with roughly 80% as singletons. Sequences were obtained from peripheral blood. These receptors were taken from a woman aged 55 to 70 with acute or convalescent COVID-19.

This sequence joins TRBV5-6 and TRBJ2-7; D unclear. This CDR3 is 14 amino acids long. CDR1 is SGHDT, CDR2 YYEEEE, per germline. Trimming removed 3 bases from V and 0 bases from J, with 10 bases in between. CDR3 sequence: CASSYLSSSYEQYF. CDR3 bases: TGTGCCAGCAGCTATCTTTCTAGCTCCTACGAGCAGTACTTC.

The table lists this clone with a few counts. The chain links TRBV28 to TRBJ1-1; TRBD1 aligns across 10 bases. With V trimmed by 5 bases and J by 6 bases, 6 bases remained unmatched. CDR1 MDHEN and CDR2 SYDVKM come from the germline V gene. The CDR3 sequence is 14 residues long. The CDR3 spells CASSNRQGAAEAFF. The CDR3, as DNA: TGTGCCAGCAGTAACAGACAGGGGGCCGCTGAAGCTTTCTTT.

The chain uses TRBV12-3 or TRBV12-4 and TRBJ2-1; maybe TRBD2 (6 bases). With 3 bases removed from V and 9 bases from J, the gap between germline ends came to 12 bases. CDR3 length equals 13 residues. The CDR3 nucleotides read TGTGCCAGCAGTTTCGGGGGAGGCGCTGAGCAGTTCTTC. Protein product: CASSFGGGAEQFF.

The chain joins TRBV7-8 to TRBJ1-5; TRBD1 might be the D (6 bases). This CDR3 is built from 13 residues. Trimming left V 1 base short and J 9 bases short, with 10 bases between. Germline lookup yields CDR1 SGHVS and CDR2 FQNEAQ. In DNA, the CDR3 is TGTGCCAGCAGCTTAGGAACAGGGTTGCCCCAGCATTTT. Its protein product is CASSLGTGLPQHF. The variable domain in full, with the rest retrieved from reference TRBV7-8 and TRBJ1-5, is GAGVSQSPRYKVAKRGQDVALRCDPISGHVSLFWYQQALGQGPEFLTYFQNEAQLDKSGLPSDRFFAERPEGSVSTLKIQRTQQEDSAVYLCASSLGTGLPQHFGDGTRLSIL.

The table lists this clone with many counts. The chain has TRBV9 and TRBJ2-1, with 10 nucleotides matching TRBD2. There are 14 residues in the CDR3. Germline CDR1 SGDLS, CDR2 YYNGEE. Germline trimming cut 2 bases from V and 8 bases from J; bases unmatched to any gene: 4. CDR3 amino acids: CASSVSGGAHEQFF. The CDR3 nucleotides are TGTGCCAGCAGCGTGAGCGGGGGGGCCCATGAGCAGTTCTTC.

This clone has just one count. This chain joins TRBV4-1 and TRBJ2-2; TRBD2 matches at 15 bases. Germline V gene lookup returns CDR1 MGHRA and CDR2 YSYEKL. The J segment lost 5 bases and the V segment lost 0 bases, leaving 10 bases of the junction unmatched. The CDR3 runs to 20 residues. The CDR3 loop is CASSQEWVGLAGGPTGELFF. The CDR3 DNA reads as TGCGCCAGCAGCCAAGAGTGGGTAGGACTAGCGGGGGGGCCAACCGGGGAGCTGTTTTTT.

This clone is a singleton in its sample. V and J are TRBV6-1 and TRBJ2-1; the match to TRBD2 covers 7 bases. The CDR3 has 16 amino acids. CDR1 is MNHNS and CDR2 is SASEGT in the germline V gene. V lost 4 bases, J lost 0 bases, and 6 bases stayed unmatched. The CDR3 is CASSVRGDFSYNEQFF. CDR3 bases: TGTGCCAGCAGTGTCCGGGGGGACTTCTCCTACAATGAGCAGTTCTTC.

J is TRBJ2-3 and V is TRBV9; TRBD2 aligns across 12 bases. The CDR3 contains 17 residues. Unmatched junction bases numbered 7, after V lost 0 bases and J lost 5 bases. Germline loops: CDR1 SGDLS, CDR2 YYNGEE. The CDR3 DNA follows: TGTGCCAGCAGCGTAGACCTAGCGGGGGGGCCGAGAGATACGCAGTATTTT. It translates to CASSVDLAGGPRDTQYF.

The J gene is TRBJ2-7, the V gene TRBV9; perhaps TRBD1 as D (6 bases). Trimming cost V 0 bases and J 4 bases, with 8 bases left between them. The germline CDR1 and CDR2 sequences are SGDLS and YYNGEE. CDR3 length: 13 residues. DNA of the CDR3: TGTGCCAGCAGCGTAGCGACAGGTTACGAGCAGTACTTC. Translated, it gives CASSVATGYEQYF.

Written as DNA, the CDR3 is TGTGCCAGCAGCGAACAGGGGCGGAGTGAAAAACTGTTTTTT. It codes for CASSEQGRSEKLFF. V and J are TRBV5-5 and TRBJ1-4; 7 positions agree with TRBD1. J was trimmed by 7 bases and V by 4 bases; bases with no gene match: 7. CDR1 is SGHKS and CDR2 is YYEKEE in the germline V gene (reference sequence). The CDR3 spans 14 residues. The entire variable domain, with the rest obtained from reference TRBV5-5 and TRBJ1-4, is as follows: DAGVTQSPTHLIKTRGQQVTLRCSPISGHKSVSWYQQVLGQGPQFIFQYYEKEERGRGNFPDRFSARQFPNYSSELNVNALLLGDSALYLCASSEQGRSEKLFFGSGTQLSVL.

The J gene is TRBJ2-5, the V gene TRBV5-6, with D perhaps TRBD1 (5 bases). V lost 0 bases to trimming and J lost 0 bases, with 12 bases between them. Germline V gene data show CDR1 as SGHDT and CDR2 as YYEEEE. The CDR3 runs 16 residues. As DNA, the CDR3 is TGTGCCAGCAGCTTGGCCGTGGGGCCGTACCAAGAGACCCAGTACTTC. This codes for CASSLAVGPYQETQYF.

The chain recombines TRBV6-2 or TRBV6-3 with TRBJ2-7; possibly TRBD1 for D (5 bases). Germline loops: CDR1 MNHEY, CDR2 SVGEGT. CDR3 size: 16 residues. The V gene lost 0 bases and the J gene lost 0 bases, with 12 bases spanning the gap. The CDR3 sequence: CASSYSKDKISYEQYF. The DNA for the CDR3 is TGTGCCAGCAGTTACTCGAAGGACAAAATCTCCTACGAGCAGTACTTC.

The sample holds a few counts of this clone. Additional DNA sequences in this sample encode the identical CDR3. The rearrangement links TRBV19 to TRBJ2-5; D perhaps matches TRBD2 (5 bases). The CDR3 loop spans 14 amino acids. V was shortened by 1 base and J by 2 bases, with 8 bases between the two germline ends. In germline, CDR1 is LNHDA, CDR2 SQIVND (reference sequence). The CDR3 DNA sequence: TGTGCCAGTAGTATAGGACGGGGACAAGAGACCCAGTACTTC. This codes for CASSIGRGQETQYF.

The chain links TRBV6-5 to TRBJ2-5, with D perhaps TRBD2 (6 bases). Trimming took 5 bases from V and 2 from J, leaving 15 bases between them. Looked up from germline, CDR1 is MNHEY and CDR2 is SVGAGI. The CDR3 totals 15 residues. The DNA of the CDR3 is TGTGCCAGCAGTCGGACGGCCGCGGGGCAAGAGACCCAGTACTTC. Translated: CASSRTAAGQETQYF.

This chain links TRBV7-2 with TRBJ2-5; maybe TRBD1 (5 bases). V was trimmed by 0 bases and J by 1 base, leaving 9 bases between them. CDR3 length: 15 amino acids. CDR1 and CDR2 (germline): SGHTA, FQGNSA. CDR3 bases: TGTGCCAGCAGCTTAGCGTTCAGGGCCCAAGAGACCCAGTACTTC. It translates to CASSLAFRAQETQYF.

This clone has only one observation. The rearrangement uses TRBV14 and TRBJ1-5, with 8 nucleotides matching TRBD1. The CDR3 runs to 19 residues. V lost 4 bases and J lost 2; bases outside the gene matches: 16. Germline CDR1 reads SGHDN; CDR2 reads FVKESK. The DNA for the CDR3 is TGTGCCAGCAGCCCCCACCCGGGACAGGACTCCTCAGGCAATCAGCCCCAGCATTTT. It yields the protein CASSPHPGQDSSGNQPQHF. Full variable domain (missing parts from reference TRBV14 and TRBJ1-5): EAGVTQFPSHSVIEKGQTVTLRCDPISGHDNLYWYRRVMGKEIKFLLHFVKESKQDESGMPNNRFLAERTGGTYSTLKVQPAELEDSGVYFCASSPHPGQDSSGNQPQHFGDGTRLSIL.

The chain combines TRBV21-1 with TRBJ1-2. TRBV21-1 is marked as a pseudogene. There are 15 residues in the CDR3. In DNA, the CDR3 is TGTGCCAGCAGCCAGTTCGGGGGGCGGATGCATGGCTACACCTTC. Amino acid sequence: CASSQFGGRMHGYTF.

This clone came up once. This sequence joins TRBV5-1 and TRBJ1-5; the match to TRBD1 covers 7 bases. The ends lost 4 bases at V and 7 bases at J; junction bases unmatched: 5. The CDR3 is 13 residues long. Germline V gives CDR1 SGHRS, CDR2 YFSETQ. CDR3 DNA sequence: TGCGCCAGCAGCGCGGAACAGGGGCAGCCCCAGCATTTT. This codes for CASSAEQGQPQHF.

The CDR3 region has the DNA TGCAGTGCTAGTCAGGGTCAAGGGCCCGAAAAACTGTTTTTT. Translated, it gives CSASQGQGPEKLFF. The chain has TRBV20-1 and TRBJ1-4; possibly TRBD1 for D (5 bases). The V gene's germline CDR1 is DFQATT and CDR2 SNEGSKA (reference sequence). The CDR3 spans 14 residues. V was cut by 3 bases and J by 8 bases, with 16 bases left in between.

V usage is TRBV5-4 and J usage is TRBJ1-1; D is undetermined. Trimming stripped 5 bases from V and 0 bases from J, with 8 bases between. This CDR3 is 13 amino acids long. CDR1 is SGHNT and CDR2 is YYREEE in the germline V gene (reference sequence). CDR3 in DNA: TGTGCCAGCAGTCCCGAGTTGAACACTGAAGCTTTCTTT. It specifies CASSPELNTEAFF.

This clone was observed a single time. The chain is built from TRBV12-3 or TRBV12-4 and TRBJ1-2; D is undetermined. There are 13 residues in the CDR3. V was shortened by 10 bases and J by 2 bases, with 14 bases between the two germline ends. The CDR3 bases are TGTGCCACCACGAAACAGCCAAACTATGGCTACACCTTC. The encoded protein is CATTKQPNYGYTF.

The chain employs TRBV5-4 and TRBJ1-2; TRBD1 agrees at 10 bases. Germline CDR1 reads SGHNT; CDR2 reads YYREEE (reference sequence). The V and J ends lost 5 bases and 6 bases, in that order; junction bases with no gene match: 7. The CDR3 is 14 residues long. Written as DNA, the CDR3 is TGTGCCAGCAGAATGACAGGGGGCGCAGATGGCTACACCTTC. Translating it yields CASRMTGGADGYTF.

The chain employs TRBV4-2 and TRBJ1-5, with TRBD1 as a possible D gene (6 bases). The V end lost 1 base, the J end lost 4 bases, and 11 bases lay between the germline ends. CDR1 and CDR2 (germline): LGHNA, YNFKEQ. The CDR3 is 15 amino acids. The CDR3 protein is CASSQVTGQNQPQHF. The CDR3 DNA reads TGTGCCAGCAGCCAAGTGACCGGACAGAATCAGCCCCAGCATTTT.

This chain joins TRBV2 and TRBJ1-2; D possibly corresponds to TRBD1 (6 bases). Germline V gene lookup returns CDR1 SNHLY and CDR2 FYNNEI. The CDR3 has 15 residues. The V end lost 1 base, the J end lost 8 bases, and 17 bases lay between the germline ends. CDR3 loop: CASSEGTAPLWGYTF. The CDR3 region has the DNA TGTGCCAGCAGTGAAGGGACAGCCCCTTTGTGGGGCTACACCTTC.

The chain is built from TRBV30 and TRBJ2-7; D not resolved. V lost 1 base to trimming and J lost 6 bases, with 16 bases between them. This CDR3 comprises 14 residues. Germline loops: CDR1 GTSNPN, CDR2 SVGIG (reference sequence). The chain's CDR3 is CAWSGSFRASEQYF. CDR3 bases: TGTGCCTGGAGTGGGTCATTTCGCGCGTCCGAGCAGTACTTC.

This rearrangement joins TRBV6-5 to TRBJ2-7; 9 nucleotides align to TRBD1. The length of the CDR3 is 15 residues. V was clipped by 5 bases and J by 4 bases; unmatched bases: 9. Germline loops: CDR1 MNHEY, CDR2 SVGAGI. CDR3 in amino acids: CASSRAGDRAYEQYF. Here the CDR3 DNA reads TGTGCCAGCAGTAGGGCCGGGGACAGGGCGTACGAGCAGTACTTC.

The chain links TRBV27 to TRBJ2-1, with D possibly being TRBD2 (6 bases). Per the germline V gene, CDR1 is MNHEY and CDR2 is SMNVEV (reference sequence). The CDR3 length is 14 residues. Trimming stripped 3 bases from V and 12 bases from J, with 18 bases between. CDR3: CASSLSGTSRGQFF. The CDR3 DNA follows: TGTGCCAGCAGTTTGTCCGGGACTTCAAGGGGGCAGTTCTTC.

The chain uses TRBV5-4 and TRBJ1-1; 9 bases are a match to TRBD1. The germline V gene has CDR1 SGHNT and CDR2 YYREEE (reference sequence). The CDR3 loop spans 16 amino acids. The ends lost 4 bases at V and 1 base at J; junction bases unmatched: 8. CDR3 coding DNA: TGTGCCAGCAGCCCCGGGACAGGGTCTTCGAACACTGAAGCTTTCTTT. Its translation: CASSPGTGSSNTEAFF.

The chain recombines TRBV5-1 with TRBJ1-2, with 9 positions matching TRBD1. The length of the CDR3 is 14 residues. The ends lost 2 bases at V and 4 bases at J; junction bases unmatched: 3. The germline V gene encodes CDR1 SGHRS and CDR2 YFSETQ. CDR3 sequence reads: CASSFMTGGYGYTF. CDR3 coding DNA: TGCGCCAGCAGCTTCATGACAGGGGGCTATGGCTACACCTTC.

The rearrangement links TRBV5-8 to TRBJ2-7; D call uncertain. There are 15 residues in the CDR3. V lost 0 bases and J lost 3, with 13 bases in between. Germline V lookup: CDR1 SGHTS, CDR2 YDEGEE. In nucleotides, the CDR3 is TGTGCCAGCAGCTTGGGTCTCAGAACAGACTACGAGCAGTACTTC. Translation: CASSLGLRTDYEQYF.